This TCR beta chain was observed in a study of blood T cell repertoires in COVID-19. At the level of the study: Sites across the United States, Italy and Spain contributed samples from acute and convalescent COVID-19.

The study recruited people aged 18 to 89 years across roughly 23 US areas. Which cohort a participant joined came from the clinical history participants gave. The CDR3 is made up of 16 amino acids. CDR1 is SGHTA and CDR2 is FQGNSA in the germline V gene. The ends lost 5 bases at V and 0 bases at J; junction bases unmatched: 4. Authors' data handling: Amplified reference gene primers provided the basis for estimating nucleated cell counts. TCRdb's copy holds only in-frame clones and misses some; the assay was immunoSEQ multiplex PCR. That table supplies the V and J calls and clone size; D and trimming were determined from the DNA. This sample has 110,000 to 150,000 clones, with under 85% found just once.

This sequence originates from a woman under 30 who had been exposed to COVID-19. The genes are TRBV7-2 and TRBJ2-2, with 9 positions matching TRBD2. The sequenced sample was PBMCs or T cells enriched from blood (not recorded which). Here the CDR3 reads CASSTRLAANTGELFF. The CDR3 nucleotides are TGTGCCAGCAGCACCCGACTAGCGGCGAACACCGGGGAGCTGTTTTTT.